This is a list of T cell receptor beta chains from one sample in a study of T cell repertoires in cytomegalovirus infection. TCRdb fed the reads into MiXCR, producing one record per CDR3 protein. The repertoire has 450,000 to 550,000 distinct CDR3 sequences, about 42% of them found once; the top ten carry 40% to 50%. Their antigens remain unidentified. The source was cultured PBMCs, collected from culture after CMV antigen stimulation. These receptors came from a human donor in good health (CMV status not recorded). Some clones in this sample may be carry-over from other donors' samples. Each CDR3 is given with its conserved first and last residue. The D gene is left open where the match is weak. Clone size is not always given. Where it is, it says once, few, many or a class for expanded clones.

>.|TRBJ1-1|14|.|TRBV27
CASSINPRGDEAFF
TGTGCCAGCAGTATTAATCCCCGGGGGGATGAAGCTTTCTTT
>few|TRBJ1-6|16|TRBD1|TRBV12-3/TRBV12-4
CASSTGGPPNNSPLHF
TGTGCCAGCAGCACAGGGGGCCCACCAAATAATTCACCCCTCCACTTT
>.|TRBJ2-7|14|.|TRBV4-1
CASSQEQEAIEQYF
TGCGCCAGCAGCCAAGAACAGGAGGCCATTGAGCAGTACTTC
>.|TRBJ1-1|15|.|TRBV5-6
CASSFGGSLGSKAFF
TGTGCCAGCAGCTTCGGGGGAAGTTTGGGGAGTAAAGCTTTCTTT
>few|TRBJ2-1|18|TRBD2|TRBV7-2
CASSAFVLTSGGAHEQFF
TGTGCCAGCAGCGCCTTTGTATTGACTAGCGGGGGGGCGCATGAGCAGTTCTTC
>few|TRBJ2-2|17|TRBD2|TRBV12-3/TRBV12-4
CASSRTSGGLVPGELFF
TGTGCCAGCAGTCGGACTAGCGGGGGGCTAGTTCCCGGGGAGCTGTTTTTT
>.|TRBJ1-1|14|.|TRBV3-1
CASSQEGGNTEAFF
TGTGCCAGCAGCCAAGAAGGGGGGAACACTGAAGCTTTCTTT
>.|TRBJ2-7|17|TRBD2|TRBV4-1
CASSQFTGLAVSYEQYF
TGCGCCAGCAGCCAGTTTACGGGACTAGCGGTCTCCTACGAGCAGTACTTC
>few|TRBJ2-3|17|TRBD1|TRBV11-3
CASSPGSGTARTDTQYF
TGTGCCAGCAGCCCCGGGTCGGGGACAGCCCGCACAGATACGCAGTATTTT
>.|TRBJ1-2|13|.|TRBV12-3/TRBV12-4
CASDRGGNYGYTF
TGTGCCAGCGATCGGGGGGGGAACTATGGCTACACCTTC
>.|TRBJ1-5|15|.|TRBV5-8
CASSPRVSSNQPQHF
TGTGCCAGCAGCCCGCGAGTCAGCAGCAATCAGCCCCAGCATTTT
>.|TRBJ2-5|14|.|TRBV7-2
CASSLDRGAETQYF
TGTGCCAGCAGCTTAGACCGGGGGGCAGAGACCCAGTACTTC
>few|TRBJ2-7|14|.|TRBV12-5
CASGLAPGSYEQYF
TGTGCTAGTGGTTTGGCCCCGGGAAGCTACGAGCAGTACTTC
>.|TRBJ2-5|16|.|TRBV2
CASMGFTGGAGETQYF
TGTGCCAGCATGGGGTTTACCGGGGGCGCGGGAGAGACCCAGTACTTC
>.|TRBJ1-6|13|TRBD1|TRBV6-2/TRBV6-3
CASSDRGLSPLHF
TGTGCCAGCAGTGACAGGGGGCTCTCACCCCTCCACTTT
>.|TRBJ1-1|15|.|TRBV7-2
CASSAQWGLNTEAFF
TGTGCCAGCAGCGCGCAATGGGGGCTAAACACTGAAGCTTTCTTT
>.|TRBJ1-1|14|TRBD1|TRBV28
CASSLRDRDIEAFF
TGTGCCAGCAGTTTAAGGGACAGGGATATAGAAGCTTTCTTT
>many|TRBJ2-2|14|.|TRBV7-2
CASTHQTPPGELFF
TGTGCCAGCACCCACCAGACGCCGCCCGGGGAGCTGTTTTTT
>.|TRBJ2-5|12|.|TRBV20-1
CSAFRQVQTQYF
TGCAGTGCCTTCAGGCAAGTCCAGACCCAGTACTTC
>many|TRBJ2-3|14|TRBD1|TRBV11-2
CASSPWTGTDTQYF
TGTGCCAGCAGCCCCTGGACAGGGACCGATACGCAGTATTTT
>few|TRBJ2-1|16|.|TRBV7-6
CASSSQTRSSYNEQFF
TGTGCCAGCAGCTCACAGACTCGGAGCTCCTACAATGAGCAGTTCTTC
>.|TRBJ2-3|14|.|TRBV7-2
CASSLEPATDTQYF
TGTGCCAGCAGCTTAGAGCCGGCCACAGATACGCAGTATTTT
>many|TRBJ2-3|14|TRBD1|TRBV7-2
CASSSARGKNTQYF
TGTGCCAGCAGCTCCGCCAGGGGGAAGAATACGCAGTATTTT
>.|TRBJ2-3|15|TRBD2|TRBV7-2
CASTGRSGGSDTQYF
TGTGCCAGCACGGGGAGGAGCGGGGGTTCGGATACGCAGTATTTT
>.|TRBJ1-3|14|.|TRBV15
CATLDGFSGNTIYF
TGTGCCACCCTGGACGGATTCTCTGGAAACACCATATATTTT
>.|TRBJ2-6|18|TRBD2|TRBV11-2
CASSLAPSGSAGANVLTF
TGTGCCAGCAGCTTAGCGCCTAGCGGGAGCGCTGGGGCCAACGTCCTGACTTTC
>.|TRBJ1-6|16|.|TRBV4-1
CASSPRARPRNSPLHF
TGCGCCAGCAGCCCGAGGGCCCGGCCTCGGAATTCACCCCTCCACTTT
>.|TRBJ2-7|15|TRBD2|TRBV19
CASSMLAGESYEQYF
TGTGCCAGTAGTATGCTAGCGGGAGAGTCCTACGAGCAGTACTTC
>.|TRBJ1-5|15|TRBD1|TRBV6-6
CASSDTGGLNQPQHF
TGTGCCAGCAGTGATACAGGGGGTCTCAATCAGCCCCAGCATTTT
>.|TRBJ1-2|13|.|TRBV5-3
CASSLDPYEGYTF
TGTGCCAGCAGCTTGGATCCATATGAGGGCTACACCTTC